These 2 T cell receptor beta chains came from one sample sequenced in a study of T cell responses to AZD1222 COVID-19 vaccine. The protocol was immunoSEQ multiplex PCR, while the TCRdb copy is restricted to in-frame clones and leaves out a portion. The sample has more than 100,000 clones, 85% to 90% seen once. Sequenced here: peripheral blood, sampled on day 0 of AZD1222 vaccination. These receptors were collected from an adult in good health.

The gene calls are TRBV29-1 and TRBJ2-6; 9 nucleotides line up with TRBD1. CDR1 is SQVTM and CDR2 is ANQGSEA in the germline V gene. Germline trimming cut 6 bases from V and 0 bases from J; bases unmatched to any gene: 6. The CDR3 extends over 16 amino acids. CDR3 residues: CSVPHRGLSGANVLTF. The CDR3 DNA reads as TGCAGCGTGCCTCACAGGGGGCTCTCTGGGGCCAACGTCCTGACTTTC.

The DNA for the CDR3 is TGTGCCAGCAGTGACCCAGGGAATTCACCCCTCCACTTT. Translation gives CASSDPGNSPLHF. This chain links TRBV28 with TRBJ1-6; TRBD1 is a possible D gene (5 bases). The germline V gene encodes CDR1 MDHEN and CDR2 SYDVKM. V lost 5 bases and J lost 7, with 9 bases in between. The CDR3 totals 13 residues.